These T cell receptor beta chains were read from a single sample in a study of cytomegalovirus exposure and HLA in healthy donors. Method: immunoSEQ multiplex PCR; TCRdb's copy keeps in-frame clones and lacks some. This sample has over 120,000 clones, with roughly 74% found just once. The specimen sequenced was PBMCs. Receptor source: a woman aged 18-29 years in good health and CMV-seropositive. Each CDR3 is given without its conserved first and last residue.

V: TRBV7-9; CDR3: ASSSRQTLT
V: TRBV19; CDR3: ASTRDRNTEAF
V: TRBV6-5; CDR3: ASSFRTGASSYEQY
V: TRBV12-5; CDR3: ASGPDRGGKTEAF
V: TRBV18; CDR3: ASSPYLTDTQY
V: TRBV27; CDR3: ARGDRNSPLH
V: TRBV5-1; CDR3: ASSLVVLGTEQETQY
V: TRBV25-1; CDR3: ASSEYPDNYGYT
V: TRBV7-2; CDR3: ASSAGQVNSPLH
V: TRBV28; CDR3: ASSLTGTGGSYNEQF
V: TRBV5-1; CDR3: ASSQTRTTRGGYT
V: TRBV29-1; CDR3: SVYGPSGEQY
V: TRBV25-1; CDR3: ASSAQGMNTEAF
V: TRBV5-6; CDR3: ASSSTGTGGFGYT
V: TRBV4-1; CDR3: ASSPQIPPYGYT
V: TRBV19; CDR3: ASSMGDIGTEQY
V: TRBV9; CDR3: ASGPGQPYNSPLH
V: TRBV25-1; CDR3: ASSEPGTSAYGYT
V: TRBV7-2; CDR3: ASSSGRQGVYGYT
V: TRBV7-8; CDR3: ASSLVSGRELF
V: TRBV28; CDR3: ASSSVGTSYEQY
V: TRBV21-1; CDR3: ASSKDREGEGPKNIQY
V: TRBV19; CDR3: ASSISPDRGRTEAF
V: TRBV6-6; CDR3: ASSPPAGKVTEAF
V: TRBV2; CDR3: ASSEGTGYGYT
V: TRBV5-1; CDR3: ASSAGGAANTEAF
V: TRBV6-1; CDR3: ASSSRTATEAF
V: TRBV10-3; CDR3: AISEPDTGELF
V: TRBV6-1; CDR3: ASGEGQGTRNLY